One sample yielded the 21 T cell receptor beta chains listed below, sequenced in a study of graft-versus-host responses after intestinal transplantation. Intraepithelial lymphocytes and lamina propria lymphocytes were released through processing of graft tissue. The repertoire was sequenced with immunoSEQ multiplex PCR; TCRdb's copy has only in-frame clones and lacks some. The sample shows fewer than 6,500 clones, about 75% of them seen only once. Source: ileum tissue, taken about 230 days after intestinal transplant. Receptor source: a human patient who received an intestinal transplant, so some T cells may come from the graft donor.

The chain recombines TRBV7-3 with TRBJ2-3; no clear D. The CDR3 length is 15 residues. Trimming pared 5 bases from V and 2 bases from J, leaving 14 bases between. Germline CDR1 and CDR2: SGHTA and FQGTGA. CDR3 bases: TGTGCCAGCAGCCCCCTCAATCGGGCCACAGATACGCAGTATTTT. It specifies CASSPLNRATDTQYF.

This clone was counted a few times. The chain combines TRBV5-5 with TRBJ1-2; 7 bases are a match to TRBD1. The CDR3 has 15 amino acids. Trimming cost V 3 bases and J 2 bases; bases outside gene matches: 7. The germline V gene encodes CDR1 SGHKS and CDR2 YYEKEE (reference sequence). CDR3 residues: CASSSRGAGNYGYTF. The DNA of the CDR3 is TGTGCCAGCAGCTCCAGGGGGGCTGGGAACTATGGCTACACCTTC.

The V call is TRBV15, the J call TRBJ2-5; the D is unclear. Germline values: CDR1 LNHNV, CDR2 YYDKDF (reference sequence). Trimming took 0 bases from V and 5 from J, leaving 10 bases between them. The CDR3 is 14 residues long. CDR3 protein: CATSRDYTRETQYF. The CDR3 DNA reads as TGTGCCACCAGCAGAGATTATACGCGGGAGACCCAGTACTTC.

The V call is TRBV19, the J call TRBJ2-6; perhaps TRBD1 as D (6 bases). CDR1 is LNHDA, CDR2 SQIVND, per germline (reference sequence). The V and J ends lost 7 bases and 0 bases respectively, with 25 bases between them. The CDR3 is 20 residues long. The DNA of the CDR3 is TGTGCCAGTACCACAAGCCTCGACCGGGACACCTACTCTGGGGCCAACGTCCTGACTTTC. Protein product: CASTTSLDRDTYSGANVLTF.

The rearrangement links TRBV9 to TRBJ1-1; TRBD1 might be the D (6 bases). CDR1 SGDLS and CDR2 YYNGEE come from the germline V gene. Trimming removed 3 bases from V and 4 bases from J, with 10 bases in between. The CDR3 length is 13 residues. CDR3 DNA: TGTGCCAGCAGCGGGGGACACCTCACTGAAGCTTTCTTT. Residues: CASSGGHLTEAFF.

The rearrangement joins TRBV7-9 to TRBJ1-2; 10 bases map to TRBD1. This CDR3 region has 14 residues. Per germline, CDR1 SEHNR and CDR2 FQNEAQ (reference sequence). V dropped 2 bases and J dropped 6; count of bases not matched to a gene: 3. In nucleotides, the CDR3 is TGTGCCAGCAGCTTACCGACAGGGGGCAATGGCTACACCTTC. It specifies CASSLPTGGNGYTF.

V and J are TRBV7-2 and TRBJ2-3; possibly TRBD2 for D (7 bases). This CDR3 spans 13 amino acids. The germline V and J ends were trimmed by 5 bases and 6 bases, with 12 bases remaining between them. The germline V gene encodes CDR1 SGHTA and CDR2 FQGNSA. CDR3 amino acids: CASSRGAVDTQYF. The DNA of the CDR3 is TGTGCCAGCAGCCGGGGGGCCGTGGATACGCAGTATTTT.

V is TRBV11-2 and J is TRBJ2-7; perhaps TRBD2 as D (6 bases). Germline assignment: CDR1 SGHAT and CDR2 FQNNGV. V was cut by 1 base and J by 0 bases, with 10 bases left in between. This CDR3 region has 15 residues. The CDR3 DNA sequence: TGTGCCAGCAGCTTAGGAGGAGGGATCTCCTACGAGCAGTACTTC. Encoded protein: CASSLGGGISYEQYF.

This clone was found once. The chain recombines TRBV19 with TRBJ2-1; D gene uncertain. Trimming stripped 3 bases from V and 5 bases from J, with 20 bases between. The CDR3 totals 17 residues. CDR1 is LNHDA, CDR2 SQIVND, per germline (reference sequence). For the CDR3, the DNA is TGTGCCAGTAGTATCCCAATTCGACAAGTTCGGAACAATGAGCAGTTCTTC. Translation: CASSIPIRQVRNNEQFF. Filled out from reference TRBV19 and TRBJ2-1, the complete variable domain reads DGGITQSPKYLFRKEGQNVTLSCEQNLNHDAMYWYRQDPGQGLRLIYYSQIVNDFQKGDIAEGYSVSREKKESFPLTVTSAQKNPTAFYLCASSIPIRQVRNNEQFFGPGTRLTVL.

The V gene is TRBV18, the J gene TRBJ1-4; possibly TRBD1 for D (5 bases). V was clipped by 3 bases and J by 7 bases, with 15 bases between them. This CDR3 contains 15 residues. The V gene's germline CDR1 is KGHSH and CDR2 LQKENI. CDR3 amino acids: CASSPTGGFSEKLFF. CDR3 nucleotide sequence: TGTGCCAGCTCACCCACGGGGGGTTTTAGTGAAAAACTGTTTTTT. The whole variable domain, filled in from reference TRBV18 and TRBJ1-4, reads NAGVMQNPRHLVRRRGQEARLRCSPMKGHSHVYWYRQLPEEGLKFMVYLQKENIIDESGMPKERFSAEFPKEGPSILRIQQVVRGDSAAYFCASSPTGGFSEKLFFGSGTQLSVL.

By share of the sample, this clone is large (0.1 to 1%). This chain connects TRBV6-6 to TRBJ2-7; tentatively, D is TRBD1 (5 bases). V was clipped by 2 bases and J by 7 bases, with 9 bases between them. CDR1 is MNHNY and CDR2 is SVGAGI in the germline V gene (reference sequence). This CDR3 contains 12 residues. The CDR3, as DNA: TGTGCCAGCAGTTACACACAGGCAGAGCAGTACTTC. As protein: CASSYTQAEQYF.

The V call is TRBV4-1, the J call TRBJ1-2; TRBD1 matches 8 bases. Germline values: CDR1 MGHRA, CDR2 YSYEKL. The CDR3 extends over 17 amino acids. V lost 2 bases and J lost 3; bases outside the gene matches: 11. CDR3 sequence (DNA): TGCGCCAGCAGCCAAACATTATTCGGGGGACAGGACTATGGCTACACCTTC. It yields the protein CASSQTLFGGQDYGYTF.

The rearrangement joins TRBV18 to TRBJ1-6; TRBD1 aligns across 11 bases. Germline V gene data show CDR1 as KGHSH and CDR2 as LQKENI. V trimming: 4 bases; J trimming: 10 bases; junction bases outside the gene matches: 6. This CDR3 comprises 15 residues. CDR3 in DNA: TGTGCCAGCTCACGTGAGGACAGGGGGCCCTCACCCCTCCACTTT. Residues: CASSREDRGPSPLHF.

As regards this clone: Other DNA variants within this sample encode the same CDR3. The DNA of the CDR3 is TGTGCCAGCTCACCTTCACAGGGCCCTTACGAGCAGTACTTC. Translating gives CASSPSQGPYEQYF. This chain links TRBV18 with TRBJ2-7, with D possibly TRBD1 on 6 matching bases. The CDR3 runs 14 residues. Per the germline V gene, CDR1 is KGHSH and CDR2 is LQKENI. Trimming shortened V by 3 bases and J by 4 bases, and 13 bases separated the two germline ends.

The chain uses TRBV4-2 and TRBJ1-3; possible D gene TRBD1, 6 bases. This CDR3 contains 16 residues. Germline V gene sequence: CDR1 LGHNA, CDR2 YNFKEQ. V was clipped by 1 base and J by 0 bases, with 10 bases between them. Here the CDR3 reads CASSQGRDNSGNTIYF. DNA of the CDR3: TGTGCCAGCAGCCAAGGCCGGGACAACTCTGGAAACACCATATATTTT.

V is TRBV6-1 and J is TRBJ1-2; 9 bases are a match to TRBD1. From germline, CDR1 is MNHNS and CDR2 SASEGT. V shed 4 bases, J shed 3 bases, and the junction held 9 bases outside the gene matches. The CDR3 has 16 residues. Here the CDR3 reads CASSGQQGAVDYGYTF. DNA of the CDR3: TGTGCCAGCAGTGGTCAACAGGGGGCGGTTGACTATGGCTACACCTTC.

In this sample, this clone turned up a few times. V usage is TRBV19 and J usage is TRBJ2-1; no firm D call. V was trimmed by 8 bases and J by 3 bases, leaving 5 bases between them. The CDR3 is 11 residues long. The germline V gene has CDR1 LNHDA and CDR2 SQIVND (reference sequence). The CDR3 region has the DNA TGTGCCAGTTCTAACTACAATGAGCAGTTCTTC. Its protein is CASSNYNEQFF.

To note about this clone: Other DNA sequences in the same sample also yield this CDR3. The CDR3 loop is CASSERGGMNTEAFF. In nucleotides, the CDR3 is TGTGCCAGCAGTGAAAGGGGGGGGATGAACACTGAAGCTTTCTTT. The V gene is TRBV2, the J gene TRBJ1-1; tentative D call: TRBD1 (6 bases). CDR1 SNHLY and CDR2 FYNNEI come from the germline V gene. CDR3 length equals 15 residues. V gave up 2 bases and J gave up 0 bases, with 10 bases separating them.

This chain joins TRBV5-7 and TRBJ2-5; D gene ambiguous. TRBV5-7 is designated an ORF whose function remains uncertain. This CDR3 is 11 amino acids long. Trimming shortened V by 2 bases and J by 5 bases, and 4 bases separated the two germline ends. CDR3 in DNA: TGTGCCAGCAGCTTTACGGAGACCCAGTACTTC. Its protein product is CASSFTETQYF.

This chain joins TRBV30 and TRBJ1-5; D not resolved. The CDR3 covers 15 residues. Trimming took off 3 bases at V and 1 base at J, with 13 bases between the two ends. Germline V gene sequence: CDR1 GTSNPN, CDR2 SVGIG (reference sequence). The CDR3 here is CAWRGGDHSNQPQHF. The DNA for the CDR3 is TGTGCCTGGAGAGGAGGCGACCACAGCAATCAGCCCCAGCATTTT. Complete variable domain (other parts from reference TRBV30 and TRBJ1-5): SQTIHQWPATLVQPVGSPLSLECTVEGTSNPNLYWYRQAAGRGLQLLFYSVGIGQISSEVPQNLSASRPQDRQFILSSKKLLLSDSGFYLCAWRGGDHSNQPQHFGDGTRLSIL.

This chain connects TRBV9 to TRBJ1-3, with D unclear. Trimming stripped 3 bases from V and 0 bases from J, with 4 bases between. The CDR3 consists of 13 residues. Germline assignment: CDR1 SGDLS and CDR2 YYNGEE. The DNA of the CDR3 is TGTGCCAGCAGCGACACCTCTGGAAACACCATATATTTT. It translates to CASSDTSGNTIYF.